Detailed here is one TCR beta chain. Its antigen remains unknown. The V gene lost 3 bases and the J gene lost 6 bases, with 17 bases spanning the gap. This CDR3 has 15 residues. CDR1 is SGHRS, CDR2 YFSETQ, per germline. As defined, naive CD8 cells were CD45RO-negative and positively selected for CCR7, with terminally differentiated effector memory CD45RA+ cells excluded. Each donor was a Caucasian adult residing in Nashville, Tennessee. The data were produced by immunoSEQ multiplex PCR, yet TCRdb's version contains in-frame clones alone and is incomplete. The sample lists about 2 million clones; 85% to 95% were seen once. The data were taken from a study of shared clonotypes between healthy human individuals. Study at large: Per-donor plates numbered three CD4 naive, three CD4 memory, two CD8 naive and one CD8 memory. Points from the study as a whole: Shared clonotypes: roughly 4.7% naive CD4, roughly 3.5% naive CD8, less than 2.5% memory CD4, approximately 0.4% memory CD8. When compared with the clonotypes that were shared by all four sorted-subset donors, the non-shared clonotypes turned out to have lower generation probabilities.

The sample taken for sequencing was naive CD8+ T cells sorted from blood. V usage is TRBV5-1 and J usage is TRBJ2-3, with D possibly being TRBD2 (7 bases). This clonotype was sampled from a young man in good health. The CDR3 region is CASSSFAGAMDTQYF. The CDR3 coding sequence is TGCGCCAGCAGCTCTTTTGCGGGGGCAATGGATACGCAGTATTTT.